The clone carrying this T cell receptor beta chain showed up many times. Germline loops: CDR1 MNHEY, CDR2 SMNVEV (reference sequence). Trimming removed 5 bases from V and 1 base from J, with 17 bases in between. The CDR3 extends over 16 amino acids. This entry comes from a study of molecular identifiers for immune sequencing clone quantification. TCRdb processed the PCR reads anew with MiXCR; each CDR3 protein has one entry. The table has more than 35,000 distinct CDR3 sequences, approximately 19% seen once. This receptor was identified in a human donor in good health. Some libraries in this study had Jurkat cell RNA spiked in. The gene calls are TRBV27 and TRBJ1-1; D is unclear. Input material: naive CD8+ T cells from blood, with Jurkat cell RNA spiked in. Subset meaning: FACS-sorted CD8+CD4-CCR7+CD45RA+ naive T cells. CDR3 in amino acids: CASSPRPFGPNTEAFF. The CDR3 DNA follows: TGTGCCAGCAGTCCCCGCCCCTTTGGGCCGAACACTGAAGCTTTCTTT.